The subject of this entry is one T cell receptor beta chain. No antigen is known for it. This sample was taken from a study of breast tumors, draining lymph nodes, adjacent tissues. TCRdb independently ran MiXCR on the multiplex PCR reads; one entry per CDR3 protein. The sample has 170,000 or so distinct CDR3 sequences, about 33% seen once; the top ten hold 4.3%. There are 11 residues in the CDR3. From germline, CDR1 is SQVTM and CDR2 ANQGSEA. V dropped 8 bases and J dropped 8 bases, with 16 bases sitting between them. Samples came from axillary lymph nodes draining the breast cancer. Study-level results: Compared with basal-like, luminal-like tumors shared significantly more repertoire with nontumor tissue. Compared with lymph nodes, tumors were less diverse; compared with nontumor tissue, more.

This chain uses TRBV29-1 with TRBJ2-7; D may be TRBD2 (5 bases). This clonotype was obtained from a female donor with breast cancer. Some clones in this sample may be carry-over from other donors' samples. The sequenced sample was axillary lymph node tissue. CDR3 protein: CSLITDYQQYF. In DNA, the CDR3 is TGCAGCTTAATCACAGACTATCAGCAGTACTTC.